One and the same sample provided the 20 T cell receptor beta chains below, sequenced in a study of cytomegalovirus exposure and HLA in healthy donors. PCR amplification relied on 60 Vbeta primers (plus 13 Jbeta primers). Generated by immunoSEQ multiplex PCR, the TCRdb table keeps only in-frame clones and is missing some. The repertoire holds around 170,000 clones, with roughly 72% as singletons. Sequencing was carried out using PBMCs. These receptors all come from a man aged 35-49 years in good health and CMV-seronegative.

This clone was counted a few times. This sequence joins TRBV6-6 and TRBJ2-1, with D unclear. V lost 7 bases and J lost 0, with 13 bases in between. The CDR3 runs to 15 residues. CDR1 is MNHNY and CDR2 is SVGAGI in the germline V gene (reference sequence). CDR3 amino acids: CASTLSPSSYNEQFF. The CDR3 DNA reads TGTGCCAGCACGCTTTCTCCGAGCTCCTACAATGAGCAGTTCTTC.

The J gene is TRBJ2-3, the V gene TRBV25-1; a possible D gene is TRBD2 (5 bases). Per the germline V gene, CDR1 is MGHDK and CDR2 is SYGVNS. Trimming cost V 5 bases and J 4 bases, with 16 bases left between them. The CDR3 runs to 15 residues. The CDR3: CASSHSGTGPDTQYF. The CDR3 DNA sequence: TGTGCCAGCAGTCACAGCGGAACTGGGCCAGATACGCAGTATTTT.

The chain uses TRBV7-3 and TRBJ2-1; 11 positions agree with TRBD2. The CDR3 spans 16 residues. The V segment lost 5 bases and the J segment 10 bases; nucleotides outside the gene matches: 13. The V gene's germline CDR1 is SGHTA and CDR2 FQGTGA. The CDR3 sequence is CASSLMTSGVLREQFF. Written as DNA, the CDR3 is TGTGCCAGCAGCCTAATGACTAGCGGGGTCTTGAGAGAGCAGTTCTTC.

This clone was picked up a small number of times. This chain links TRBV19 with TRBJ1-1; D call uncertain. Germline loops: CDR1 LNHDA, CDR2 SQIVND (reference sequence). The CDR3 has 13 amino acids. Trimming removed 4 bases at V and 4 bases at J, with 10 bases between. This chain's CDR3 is CASSTSSGTEAFF. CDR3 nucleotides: TGTGCCAGTAGTACGTCCTCGGGCACTGAAGCTTTCTTT.

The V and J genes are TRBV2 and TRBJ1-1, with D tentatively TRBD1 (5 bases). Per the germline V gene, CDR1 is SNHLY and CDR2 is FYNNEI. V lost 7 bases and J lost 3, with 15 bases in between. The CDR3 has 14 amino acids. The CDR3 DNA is TGTGCCAGCACCCTAGACGTACAGGACACTGAAGCTTTCTTT. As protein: CASTLDVQDTEAFF.

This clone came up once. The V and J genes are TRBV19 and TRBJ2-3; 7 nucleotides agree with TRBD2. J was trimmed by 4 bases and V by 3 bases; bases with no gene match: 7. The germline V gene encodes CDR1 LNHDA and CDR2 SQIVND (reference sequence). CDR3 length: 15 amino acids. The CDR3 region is CASSIPGGVSDTQYF. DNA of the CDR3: TGTGCCAGTAGTATCCCGGGAGGAGTCTCAGATACGCAGTATTTT.

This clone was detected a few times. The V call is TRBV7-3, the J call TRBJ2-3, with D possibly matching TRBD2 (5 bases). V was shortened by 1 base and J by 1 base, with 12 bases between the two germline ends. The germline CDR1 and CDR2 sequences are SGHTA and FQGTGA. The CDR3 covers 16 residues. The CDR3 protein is CASSLKGLGRTDTQYF. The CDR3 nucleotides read TGTGCCAGCAGCTTAAAAGGACTCGGCCGCACAGATACGCAGTATTTT.

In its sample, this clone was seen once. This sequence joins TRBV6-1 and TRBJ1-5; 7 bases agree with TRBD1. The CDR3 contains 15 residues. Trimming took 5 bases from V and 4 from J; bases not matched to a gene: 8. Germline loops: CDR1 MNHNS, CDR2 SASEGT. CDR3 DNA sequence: TGTGCCAGCAGTCCACAAAGGGACAGTAATCAGCCCCAGCATTTT. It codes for CASSPQRDSNQPQHF.

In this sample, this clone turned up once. CDR3 protein: CASSLVPAGDYGYTF. DNA of the CDR3: TGTGCCAGCAGCTTAGTGCCAGCCGGGGACTATGGCTACACCTTC. The chain links TRBV7-2 to TRBJ1-2, with no clear D. Germline CDR1 SGHTA, CDR2 FQGNSA. V was clipped by 1 base and J by 3 bases, with 12 bases between them. CDR3 length equals 15 residues. Complete variable domain (other parts from reference TRBV7-2 and TRBJ1-2): GAGVSQSPSNKVTEKGKDVELRCDPISGHTALYWYRQSLGQGLEFLIYFQGNSAPDKSGLPSDRFSAERTGGSVSTLTIQRTQQEDSAVYLCASSLVPAGDYGYTFGSGTRLTVV.

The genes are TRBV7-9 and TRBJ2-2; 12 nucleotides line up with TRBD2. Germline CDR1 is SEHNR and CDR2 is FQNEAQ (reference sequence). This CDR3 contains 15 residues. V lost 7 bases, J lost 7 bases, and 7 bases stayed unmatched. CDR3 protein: CASKGLAGTVGELFF. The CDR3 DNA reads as TGTGCCAGCAAAGGACTAGCGGGAACGGTCGGGGAGCTGTTTTTT.

The CDR3 reads CASSPLPLAESSYEQYV. The CDR3, as DNA: TGTGCCAGCAGTCCCCTCCCGTTAGCGGAGAGCTCCTACGAGCAGTACGTC. The J gene is TRBJ2-7, the V gene TRBV25-1; possibly TRBD2 for D (6 bases). This CDR3 is 17 amino acids long. Germline V gene sequence: CDR1 MGHDK, CDR2 SYGVNS. Trimming left V 5 bases short and J 0 bases short, with 20 bases between.

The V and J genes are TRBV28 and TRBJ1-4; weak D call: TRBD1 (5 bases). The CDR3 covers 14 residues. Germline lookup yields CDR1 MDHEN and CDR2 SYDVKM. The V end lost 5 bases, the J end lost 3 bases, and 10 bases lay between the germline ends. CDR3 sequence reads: CASSGPRANEKLFF. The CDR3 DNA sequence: TGTGCCAGCAGTGGCCCCAGGGCTAATGAAAAACTGTTTTTT. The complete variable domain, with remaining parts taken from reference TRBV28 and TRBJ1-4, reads DVKVTQSSRYLVKRTGEKVFLECVQDMDHENMFWYRQDPGLGLRLIYFSYDVKMKEKGDIPEGYSVSREKKERFSLILESASTNQTSMYLCASSGPRANEKLFFGSGTQLSVL.

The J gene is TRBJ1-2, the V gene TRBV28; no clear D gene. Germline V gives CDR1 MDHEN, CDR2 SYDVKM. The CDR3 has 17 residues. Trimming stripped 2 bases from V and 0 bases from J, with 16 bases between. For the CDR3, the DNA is TGTGCCAGCAGTTTAGGAGGACTGAGTCCCCCTAACTATGGCTACACCTTC. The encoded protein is CASSLGGLSPPNYGYTF.

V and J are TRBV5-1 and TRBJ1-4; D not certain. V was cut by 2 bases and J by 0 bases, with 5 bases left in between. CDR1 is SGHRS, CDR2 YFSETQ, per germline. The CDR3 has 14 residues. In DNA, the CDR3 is TGCGCCAGCAGCTTCGGGGCAACTAATGAAAAACTGTTTTTT. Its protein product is CASSFGATNEKLFF.

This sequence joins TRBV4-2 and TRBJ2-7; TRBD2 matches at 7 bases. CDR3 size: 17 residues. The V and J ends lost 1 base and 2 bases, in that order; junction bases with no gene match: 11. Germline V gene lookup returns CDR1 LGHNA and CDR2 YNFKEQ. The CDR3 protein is CASSQGLQRGIPYEQYV. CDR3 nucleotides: TGTGCCAGCAGCCAAGGTCTACAGCGGGGCATTCCCTACGAGCAGTACGTC.

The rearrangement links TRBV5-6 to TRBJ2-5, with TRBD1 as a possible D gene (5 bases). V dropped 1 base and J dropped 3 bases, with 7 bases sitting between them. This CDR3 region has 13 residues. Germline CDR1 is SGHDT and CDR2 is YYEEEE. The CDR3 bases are TGTGCCAGCAGCTTGTTCAGGGAAGAGACCCAGTACTTC. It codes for CASSLFREETQYF.

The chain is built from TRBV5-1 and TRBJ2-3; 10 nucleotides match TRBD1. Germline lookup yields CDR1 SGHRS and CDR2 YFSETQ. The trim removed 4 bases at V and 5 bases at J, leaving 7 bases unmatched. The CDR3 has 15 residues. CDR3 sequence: CASSPDRGLGDTQYF. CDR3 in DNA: TGCGCCAGCAGCCCCGACAGGGGGCTAGGAGATACGCAGTATTTT.

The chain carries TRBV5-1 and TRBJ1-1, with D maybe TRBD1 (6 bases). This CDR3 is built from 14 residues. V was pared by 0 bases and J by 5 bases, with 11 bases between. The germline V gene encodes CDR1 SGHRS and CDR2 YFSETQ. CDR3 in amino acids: CASSLAGGQTEAFF. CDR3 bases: TGCGCCAGCAGCTTGGCGGGGGGGCAGACTGAAGCTTTCTTT.

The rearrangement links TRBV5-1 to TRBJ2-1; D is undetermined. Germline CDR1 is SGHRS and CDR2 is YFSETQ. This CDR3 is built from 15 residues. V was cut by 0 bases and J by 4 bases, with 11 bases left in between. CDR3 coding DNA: TGCGCCAGCAGCTTGGGAAGAGTGTCTTACAATGAGCAGTTCTTC. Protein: CASSLGRVSYNEQFF.

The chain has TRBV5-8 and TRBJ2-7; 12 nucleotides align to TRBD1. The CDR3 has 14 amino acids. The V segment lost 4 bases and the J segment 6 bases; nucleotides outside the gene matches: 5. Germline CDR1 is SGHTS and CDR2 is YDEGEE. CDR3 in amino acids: CASSPGTGGAEQYF. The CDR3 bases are TGTGCCAGCAGCCCCGGGACAGGGGGCGCCGAGCAGTACTTC.